The 25 T cell receptor beta chains listed next were all sequenced from one sample in a study of shared clonotypes between healthy human individuals. Libraries were prepared by immunoSEQ multiplex PCR; TCRdb keeps only in-frame clonotypes and omits some of them. The data show about 480,000 clones, 60% to 85% seen once. The sample taken for sequencing was PBMCs. All receptors come from a woman in her 40s in good health. Some clones in this sample may be carry-over from other donors' samples.

Concerning this clone: The germline gene is not matched at one end of the junction; a read error may be the cause. The V and J genes are TRBV5-1 and TRBJ2-7; TRBD1 agrees at 7 bases. The CDR3 covers 13 residues. Germline assignment: CDR1 SGHRS and CDR2 YFSETQ. The CDR3 loop is CASSLGQNNEQYF. CDR3 nucleotide sequence: TGCGCCAGCAGTTTGGGACAGAACAACGAGCAGTACTTC.

This clone came up a few times. This chain uses TRBV11-2 with TRBJ2-3; D gene unclear. Deletions cut 1 base from V and 4 bases from J, with 6 bases between. The germline V gene encodes CDR1 SGHAT and CDR2 FQNNGV. This CDR3 has 13 residues. The CDR3 nucleotides read TGTGCCAGCAGCTTAGCTGGGTCAGATACGCAGTATTTT. This translates into CASSLAGSDTQYF.

The table lists this clone with many counts. This chain connects TRBV25-1 to TRBJ2-1; D is perhaps TRBD1 or TRBD2 (6 bases each). Per germline, CDR1 MGHDK and CDR2 SYGVNS. The CDR3 sequence is 14 residues long. V was pared by 8 bases and J by 9 bases, with 20 bases between. In nucleotides, the CDR3 is TGTGCCAGCCAGGACTGGGGGGCGTACGGTGAGCAGTTCTTC. It specifies CASQDWGAYGEQFF.

The J gene is TRBJ2-7, the V gene TRBV27, with TRBD2 matching over 7 bases. V shed 6 bases and J 0 bases; nucleotides not matched to a gene: 5. The CDR3 contains 14 residues. CDR1 is MNHEY, CDR2 SMNVEV, per germline (reference sequence). The CDR3 sequence is CASRSSSGSYEQYF. The CDR3 DNA follows: TGTGCCAGCAGAAGCTCTAGCGGCTCCTACGAGCAGTACTTC.

The J gene is TRBJ2-5, the V gene TRBV11-2, with a tentative D call TRBD1 (5 bases). The J call may be wrong; the DNA end is better matched by TRBJ2-7. The CDR3 extends over 15 amino acids. The germline V gene encodes CDR1 SGHAT and CDR2 FQNNGV. The CDR3 region has the DNA TGTGCCAGCAGCTTAGAATCAGGGATGGTGTACGAGCAGTACTTC. Amino acids: CASSLESGMVYEQYF.

This chain uses TRBV7-3 with TRBJ2-3; D possibly corresponds to TRBD2 (8 bases). Trimming removed 3 bases from V and 4 bases from J, with 11 bases in between. Per germline, CDR1 SGHTA and CDR2 FQGTGA. This CDR3 is built from 14 residues. The CDR3 spells CASSFGRGPDTQYF. In DNA form, the CDR3 reads TGTGCCAGCAGCTTCGGGAGGGGGCCAGATACGCAGTATTTT.

The chain carries TRBV9 and TRBJ1-4; 9 bases are a match to TRBD1. V was clipped by 2 bases and J by 6 bases; unmatched bases: 11. Germline CDR1 is SGDLS and CDR2 is YYNGEE. This CDR3 is built from 17 residues. CDR3 sequence: CASSVGSGQGDYEKLFF. The CDR3 DNA reads TGTGCCAGCAGCGTGGGCTCGGGACAGGGAGATTATGAAAAACTGTTTTTT.

The J gene is TRBJ1-1, the V gene TRBV5-1, with no clear D. Looked up from germline, CDR1 is SGHRS and CDR2 is YFSETQ. This CDR3 spans 15 amino acids. V gave up 4 bases and J gave up 1 base, with 14 bases separating them. CDR3 sequence: CASSTRETQNTEAFF. CDR3 bases: TGCGCCAGCAGCACCCGGGAGACACAGAACACTGAAGCTTTCTTT. The full variable domain, rest sourced from reference TRBV5-1 and TRBJ1-1, is KAGVTQTPRYLIKTRGQQVTLSCSPISGHRSVSWYQQTPGQGLQFLFEYFSETQRNKGNFPGRFSGRQFSNSRSEMNVSTLELGDSALYLCASSTRETQNTEAFFGQGTRLTVV.

This chain links TRBV5-1 with TRBJ2-1; 9 nucleotides align to TRBD2. The V segment lost 3 bases and the J segment 5 bases; nucleotides outside the gene matches: 12. The CDR3 is made up of 17 amino acids. CDR1 is SGHRS and CDR2 is YFSETQ in the germline V gene. The chain's CDR3 is CASSSIPGLAPNNEQFF. CDR3 nucleotide sequence: TGCGCCAGCAGCTCAATACCGGGACTAGCCCCGAACAATGAGCAGTTCTTC.

The chain combines TRBV28 with TRBJ1-1; D may be TRBD1 (6 bases). V was clipped by 3 bases and J by 1 base, with 9 bases between them. This CDR3 is built from 14 residues. Germline V gene sequence: CDR1 MDHEN, CDR2 SYDVKM. The DNA for the CDR3 is TGTGCCAGCAGTTTGTTGGGGGCGAACACTGAAGCTTTCTTT. Translated, it gives CASSLLGANTEAFF.

J is TRBJ2-3 and V is TRBV7-2, with TRBD2 identical over 13 bases. V trimming: 4 bases; J trimming: 4 bases; junction bases outside the gene matches: 5. The CDR3 covers 16 residues. Germline CDR1 reads SGHTA; CDR2 reads FQGNSA. The CDR3 region is CASSSLGLAGADTQYF. DNA of the CDR3: TGTGCCAGCAGCTCATTAGGACTAGCGGGAGCAGATACGCAGTATTTT.

Ten or more counts support this clone. V and J are TRBV6-6 and TRBJ2-1; D is perhaps TRBD2 (7 bases). Per the germline V gene, CDR1 is MNHNY and CDR2 is SVGAGI (reference sequence). V was shortened by 6 bases and J by 7 bases, with 16 bases between the two germline ends. The CDR3 loop spans 14 amino acids. CDR3 bases: TGTGCCAGCAGCCCACAGGGAGGGGGGAATGAGCAGTTCTTC. Translation gives CASSPQGGGNEQFF.

The rearrangement links TRBV2 to TRBJ2-1, with 15 bases aligning to TRBD2. Germline CDR1 and CDR2: SNHLY and FYNNEI. The CDR3 is 15 residues long. V lost 4 bases, J lost 9 bases, and 4 bases stayed unmatched. The CDR3 protein is CASSVGLAGGGEQFF. For the CDR3, the DNA is TGTGCCAGCAGTGTAGGACTAGCGGGAGGGGGTGAGCAGTTCTTC.

The rearrangement uses TRBV30 and TRBJ2-7; D ambiguous. Deletions cut 4 bases from V and 2 bases from J, with 9 bases between. The germline gives CDR1 GTSNPN, CDR2 SVGIG (reference sequence). The length of the CDR3 is 12 residues. The CDR3 nucleotides are TGTGCCTGGACTCGTGGTACCTACGAGCAGTACTTC. It yields the protein CAWTRGTYEQYF.

This clone was seen more than once but under ten times. V gene TRBV19 combines with J gene TRBJ1-5; no clear D gene. The CDR3 has 13 amino acids. Germline values: CDR1 LNHDA, CDR2 SQIVND (reference sequence). Trimming stripped 4 bases from V and 9 bases from J, with 13 bases between. CDR3 region: CASSKQLRRPQHF. The CDR3 DNA reads as TGTGCCAGTAGTAAACAGCTACGGCGGCCCCAGCATTTT.

The chain joins TRBV19 to TRBJ2-7; TRBD1 might be the D (6 bases). This CDR3 spans 14 amino acids. Germline V gene data show CDR1 as LNHDA and CDR2 as SQIVND (reference sequence). V lost 7 bases to trimming and J lost 3 bases, with 16 bases between them. The CDR3 nucleotides read TGTGCCAGTACCCAAAACCTAGGGGGCTACGAGCAGTACTTC. Protein: CASTQNLGGYEQYF.

This clone was seen just once. The J gene is TRBJ2-7, the V gene TRBV11-2, with 7 bases that match TRBD1. The CDR3 loop spans 15 amino acids. The V segment lost 5 bases and the J segment 5 bases; nucleotides outside the gene matches: 12. Germline V gene data show CDR1 as SGHAT and CDR2 as FQNNGV. The CDR3 coding sequence is TGTGCCAGCAGCCCCAGGACAGGTTCCCTGAACGAGCAGTACTTC. Its translation: CASSPRTGSLNEQYF.

The chain employs TRBV6-1 and TRBJ2-7, with D possibly matching TRBD1 (6 bases). Germline CDR1 is MNHNS and CDR2 is SASEGT. This CDR3 comprises 14 residues. V dropped 6 bases and J dropped 2 bases, with 14 bases sitting between them. CDR3 loop: CASRDLRTAYEQYF. The CDR3, as DNA: TGTGCCAGCAGGGACCTACGGACAGCCTACGAGCAGTACTTC.

The J gene is TRBJ2-3, the V gene TRBV30; D is uncertain. Trimming cost V 4 bases and J 8 bases, with 13 bases left between them. CDR3 length: 12 residues. Germline values: CDR1 GTSNPN, CDR2 SVGIG (reference sequence). CDR3 loop: CAWNRVAATQYF. DNA for the CDR3: TGTGCCTGGAATAGGGTAGCAGCTACGCAGTATTTT.

This clone was observed many times. The chain joins TRBV29-1 to TRBJ1-2; tentatively, D is TRBD1 (5 bases). The CDR3 loop spans 15 amino acids. Trimming took 3 bases from V and 0 from J, leaving 14 bases between them. Germline assignment: CDR1 SQVTM and CDR2 ANQGSEA. In nucleotides, the CDR3 is TGCAGCGTTGATGGAGGGGCAAGAGCTAACTATGGCTACACCTTC. Encoded protein: CSVDGGARANYGYTF.

This chain links TRBV7-7 with TRBJ2-5; TRBD2 matches 7 bases. Germline CDR1 and CDR2: SSHAT and FNYEAQ (reference sequence). Unmatched junction bases numbered 3, after V lost 3 bases and J lost 5 bases. The CDR3 sequence is 13 residues long. Here the CDR3 DNA reads TGTGCCAGCAGCTTTTGGGGGGGTGAGACCCAGTACTTC. Translation gives CASSFWGGETQYF.

J is TRBJ2-7 and V is TRBV7-8; 8 bases line up with TRBD2. The ends lost 1 base at V and 2 bases at J; junction bases unmatched: 7. There are 16 residues in the CDR3. Per germline, CDR1 SGHVS and CDR2 FQNEAQ. For the CDR3, the DNA is TGTGCCAGCAGCTTAGTGCGGATAGCGGGACCCTACGAGCAGTACTTC. The encoded protein is CASSLVRIAGPYEQYF.

V and J are TRBV7-8 and TRBJ1-5, with D hard to call. Germline assignment: CDR1 SGHVS and CDR2 FQNEAQ. This CDR3 contains 14 residues. Between the trimmed V and J ends, which lost 6 bases and 7 bases, there was a span of 16 bases. In nucleotides, the CDR3 is TGTGCCAGCAGATCGGGTGGGGTCGGACAGCCCCAGCATTTT. Encoded protein: CASRSGGVGQPQHF. Filled out from reference TRBV7-8 and TRBJ1-5, the complete variable domain reads GAGVSQSPRYKVAKRGQDVALRCDPISGHVSLFWYQQALGQGPEFLTYFQNEAQLDKSGLPSDRFFAERPEGSVSTLKIQRTQQEDSAVYLCASRSGGVGQPQHFGDGTRLSIL.

This clone was counted only a few times. V gene TRBV30 combines with J gene TRBJ2-4; D gene unclear. V was shortened by 1 base and J by 5 bases, with 9 bases between the two germline ends. Germline loops: CDR1 GTSNPN, CDR2 SVGIG (reference sequence). This CDR3 is built from 13 residues. CDR3 nucleotides: TGTGCCTGGAGTGCCTTGCTTGAAAACATTCAGTACTTC. Its protein is CAWSALLENIQYF. The full variable domain, with the rest looked up from reference TRBV30 and TRBJ2-4, is SQTIHQWPATLVQPVGSPLSLECTVEGTSNPNLYWYRQAAGRGLQLLFYSVGIGQISSEVPQNLSASRPQDRQFILSSKKLLLSDSGFYLCAWSALLENIQYFGAGTRLSVL.

In regard to this clone: Given a far larger clone just one base away, this is likely a sequencing read error. The V call is TRBV6-4, the J call TRBJ2-3; D may be TRBD2 (6 bases). The CDR3 loop spans 14 amino acids. With 8 bases removed from V and 2 bases from J, the gap between germline ends came to 14 bases. Germline lookup yields CDR1 MRHNA and CDR2 SNTAGT. The CDR3 DNA follows: TGTGCCAGCGGGGTGGGAGGCTCCACAGATACGCAGTATTTT. Its protein is CASGVGGSTDTQYF.